This record looks at one TCR beta chain sequence and its context. Its antigen is undetermined. A much larger clonotype is one base distant, so this may be a read error. CDR1 and CDR2 from the germline V gene are KGHDR and SFDVKD. The CDR3 contains 14 residues. Each CDR3 protein is one row after TCRdb ran MiXCR on the PCR reads. The sample has about 97,000 distinct CDR3 sequences, around 37% seen once. This specimen comes from a study of molecular identifiers for immune sequencing clone quantification. Findings and limits, study-wide: Over 97% of CMV-specific effector molecules, but under 1% of naive ones, were in clones above 20 copies.

Sorted cells numbering roughly 18,000 to 1,000,000, with 10%, 30% or 50% RNA, yielded the naive CD8 libraries. The V gene is TRBV24-1, the J gene TRBJ2-3; unclear D gene. The sequencing sample was made of naive CD8+ T cells from blood, with Jurkat cell RNA spiked in. Subset of the sample: FACS-sorted CD8+CD4-CCR7+CD45RA+ naive T cells. The TCR originated in a human donor in good health. Some libraries in this study had Jurkat cell RNA spiked in. CDR3 sequence: CATSDSHGTDMQYF. CDR3 nucleotide sequence: TGTGCCACCAGTGATTCGCACGGCACAGATATGCAGTATTTT.